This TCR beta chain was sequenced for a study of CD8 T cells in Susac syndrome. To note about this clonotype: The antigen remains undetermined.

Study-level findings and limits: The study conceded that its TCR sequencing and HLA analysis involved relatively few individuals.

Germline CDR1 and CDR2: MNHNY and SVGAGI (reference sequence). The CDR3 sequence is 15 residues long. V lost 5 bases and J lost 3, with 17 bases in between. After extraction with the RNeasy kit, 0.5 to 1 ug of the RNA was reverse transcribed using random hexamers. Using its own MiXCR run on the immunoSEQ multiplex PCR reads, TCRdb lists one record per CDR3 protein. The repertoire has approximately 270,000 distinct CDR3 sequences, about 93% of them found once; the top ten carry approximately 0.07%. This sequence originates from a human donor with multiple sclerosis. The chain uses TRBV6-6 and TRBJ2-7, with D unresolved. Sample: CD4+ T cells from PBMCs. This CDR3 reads CASSKDRQGIYEQYF. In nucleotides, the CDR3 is TGTGCCAGCAGTAAGGACCGACAAGGTATCTACGAGCAGTACTTC.